The clone carrying this T cell receptor beta chain was recorded at least ten times. Its matching antigen is unknown. The sample belongs to a study of regulatory T cells in long-lasting Graves disease. Study results and caveats: TRBV28, TRBJ1-2 and TRBJ2-5 emerged as the favored segments in persistent disease.

Arm-PCR of CDR3 regions and iRepertoire HTBI primers were the basis on which TCR beta libraries were built. In the authors' methods: Across samples, 60 or so TRBV and 12 to 15 TRBJ segments were found. In TCRdb, the multiplex PCR reads were re-called with MiXCR into one record per CDR3 protein. What appears here as the V and J calls and clone size reflects TCRdb's work, not the paper's. The sample has roughly 400,000 distinct CDR3 sequences, around 23% seen once. Time point indicated: persistent/refractory GD, antithyroid drugs over 5 years with positive TRAb. PBMC-extracted RNA yielded the TCR library. An endocrinology department in Xi'an, China, supplied the patients. In germline, CDR1 is DFQATT, CDR2 SNEGSKA (reference sequence). Trimming took 4 bases from V and 2 from J; bases not matched to a gene: 1. This CDR3 comprises 12 residues.

The rearrangement links TRBV20-1 to TRBJ1-2; 7 nucleotides align to TRBD1. The sequence derives from a female donor with Graves disease. This specimen consisted of peripheral blood mononuclear cells (PBMCs), obtained when the disease was refractory, from a patient treated with antithyroid drugs. As DNA, the CDR3 is TGCAGTGCTACAGGGGGGAACTATGGCTACACCTTC. Translating it yields CSATGGNYGYTF.